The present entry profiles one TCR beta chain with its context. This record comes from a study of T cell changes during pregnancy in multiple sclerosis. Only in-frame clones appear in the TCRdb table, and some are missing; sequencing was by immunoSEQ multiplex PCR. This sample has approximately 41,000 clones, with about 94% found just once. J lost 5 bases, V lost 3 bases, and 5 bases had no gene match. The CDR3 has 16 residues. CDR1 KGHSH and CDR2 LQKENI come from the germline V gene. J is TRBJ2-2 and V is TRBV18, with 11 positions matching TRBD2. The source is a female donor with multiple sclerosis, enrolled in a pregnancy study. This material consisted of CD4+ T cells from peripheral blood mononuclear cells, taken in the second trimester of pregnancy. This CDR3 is CASSPGTSGDTGELFF. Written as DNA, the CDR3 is TGTGCCAGCTCACCCGGGACTAGCGGAGATACCGGGGAGCTGTTTTTT.